This T cell receptor beta chain came from a study of glioma-infiltrating T cells after dendritic cell vaccination. Clones were sequenced by immunoSEQ multiplex PCR, and TCRdb holds only the in-frame ones, with some missing. The sample lists tens of thousands of clones; approximately 80% were seen once. CDR1 and CDR2 from the germline V gene are SGHRS and YFSETQ. CDR3 length equals 16 residues. Trimming stripped 0 bases from V and 0 bases from J, with 10 bases between. Time point specified: after dendritic cell vaccination, including at tumor progression/relapse. The sequence derives from a human donor with glioblastoma. The V gene is TRBV5-1, the J gene TRBJ1-3, with D hard to call. The sequencing here drew on blood, taken after dendritic cell vaccination. CDR3 sequence (DNA): TGCGCCAGCAGCTTGGCGACGGGATACTCTGGAAACACCATATATTTT. It translates to CASSLATGYSGNTIYF.